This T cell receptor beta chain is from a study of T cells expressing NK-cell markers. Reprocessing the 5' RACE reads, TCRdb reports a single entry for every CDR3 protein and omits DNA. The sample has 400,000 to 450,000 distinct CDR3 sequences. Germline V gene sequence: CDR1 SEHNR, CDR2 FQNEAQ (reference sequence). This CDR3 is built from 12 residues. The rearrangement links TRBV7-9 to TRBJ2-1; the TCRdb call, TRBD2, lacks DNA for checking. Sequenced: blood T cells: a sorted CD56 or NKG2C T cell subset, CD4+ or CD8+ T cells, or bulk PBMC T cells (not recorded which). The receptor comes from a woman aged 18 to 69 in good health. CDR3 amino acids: CASSPPLGEQFF.